This is a list of T cell receptor beta chains from one sample in a study of cytomegalovirus exposure and HLA in healthy donors. The method was immunoSEQ multiplex PCR; TCRdb's version includes in-frame clones alone and lacks a portion of them. The sample includes approximately 85,000 clones, 80% of them seen just once. The sequenced sample consisted of PBMCs. Receptors originate from a man between 50 and 59 years old in good health and CMV-seropositive. The CDR3 runs from the conserved cysteine through the conserved F or W. The order of the fields is clone size, D gene, V gene, J gene, CDR3 length, CDR3 DNA, CDR3 protein. D genes are given only for firm matches. Clone sizes are given selectively: once, few, many, or a class where the clone is expanded.

clone_size: once; d_call: .; v_call: TRBV12-2; j_call: TRBJ2-7; cdr3_length: 16; cdr3_nt: TGTGCAAGTCGCTTAGCCCGGCCCGGGACAGTCATCGAGCAGTACTTC; cdr3_aa: CASRLARPGTVIEQYF
clone_size: .; d_call: TRBD2; v_call: TRBV5-4; j_call: TRBJ2-1; cdr3_length: 17; cdr3_nt: TGTGCCAGCCGGACTAGCGGGAGGGGTAGCTCCTACAATGAGCAGTTCTTC; cdr3_aa: CASRTSGRGSSYNEQFF
clone_size: .; d_call: TRBD1; v_call: TRBV11-2; j_call: TRBJ2-5; cdr3_length: 15; cdr3_nt: TGTGCCAGCAGCTTAGTTGAAGACAGGGGGGAGACCCAGTACTTC; cdr3_aa: CASSLVEDRGETQYF
clone_size: .; d_call: .; v_call: TRBV30; j_call: TRBJ1-5; cdr3_length: 13; cdr3_nt: TGTGCCTGGAGTCCAGGGCCTGGTGAGCCCCAGCATTTT; cdr3_aa: CAWSPGPGEPQHF
clone_size: .; d_call: .; v_call: TRBV5-6; j_call: TRBJ1-3; cdr3_length: 14; cdr3_nt: TGTGCCAGCAGCTTAGACAGCTCTGGAAACACCATATATTTT; cdr3_aa: CASSLDSSGNTIYF
clone_size: .; d_call: TRBD1; v_call: TRBV5-1; j_call: TRBJ1-2; cdr3_length: 14; cdr3_nt: TGCGCCAGCAGCTTGGTGGGACAGAGTTATGGCTACACCTTC; cdr3_aa: CASSLVGQSYGYTF
clone_size: .; d_call: .; v_call: TRBV7-9; j_call: TRBJ2-1; cdr3_length: 15; cdr3_nt: TGTGCCAGCAGCCCCAGGGCCCCTTCCTACAATGAGCAGTTCTTC; cdr3_aa: CASSPRAPSYNEQFF
clone_size: .; d_call: .; v_call: TRBV6-1; j_call: TRBJ2-7; cdr3_length: 12; cdr3_nt: TGTGCCAGCAGGAAGGTCTCGGGGATTCAGTACTTC; cdr3_aa: CASRKVSGIQYF
clone_size: .; d_call: TRBD1; v_call: TRBV11-2; j_call: TRBJ1-2; cdr3_length: 15; cdr3_nt: TGTGCCAGCAGCTTAGCGTCGGGACAGGGGGATGGCTACACCTTC; cdr3_aa: CASSLASGQGDGYTF
clone_size: .; d_call: .; v_call: TRBV7-8; j_call: TRBJ1-1; cdr3_length: 16; cdr3_nt: TGTGCCAGCAGCTTACTCGCAGGGGCATGGGGAACTGAAGCTTTCTTT; cdr3_aa: CASSLLAGAWGTEAFF
clone_size: .; d_call: TRBD1; v_call: TRBV11-3; j_call: TRBJ1-4; cdr3_length: 14; cdr3_nt: TGTGCCAGCAGCTCAACGGGACAGGAGGAAAAACTGTTTTTT; cdr3_aa: CASSSTGQEEKLFF
clone_size: few; d_call: TRBD1; v_call: TRBV5-4; j_call: TRBJ2-7; cdr3_length: 16; cdr3_nt: TGTGCCAGCAGCTCGCTCTCGGGACAGGGGCGGGAGGAGCAGTACTTC; cdr3_aa: CASSSLSGQGREEQYF
clone_size: .; d_call: TRBD2; v_call: TRBV30; j_call: TRBJ2-7; cdr3_length: 13; cdr3_nt: TGTGCCTGGAGTGGGGATAGCGGGTACGAGCAGTACTTC; cdr3_aa: CAWSGDSGYEQYF
clone_size: .; d_call: TRBD2; v_call: TRBV29-1; j_call: TRBJ2-7; cdr3_length: 12; cdr3_nt: TGCAGCGTTGAAGAAGGGTCTAGCGGACGATACTTC; cdr3_aa: CSVEEGSSGRYF
clone_size: .; d_call: .; v_call: TRBV7-9; j_call: TRBJ1-1; cdr3_length: 15; cdr3_nt: TGTGCCAGCAGCCGACCAATTTCAGGGCGGACTGAAGCTTTCTTT; cdr3_aa: CASSRPISGRTEAFF
clone_size: .; d_call: .; v_call: TRBV10-3; j_call: TRBJ2-7; cdr3_length: 13; cdr3_nt: TGTGCCATCAGTGTAGACAGGGAGGTCGAGCAGTACTTC; cdr3_aa: CAISVDREVEQYF
clone_size: .; d_call: .; v_call: TRBV19; j_call: TRBJ2-1; cdr3_length: 14; cdr3_nt: TGTGCCAGTAGTATCGGGAACGATTACAATGAGCAGTTCTTC; cdr3_aa: CASSIGNDYNEQFF
clone_size: .; d_call: TRBD2; v_call: TRBV19; j_call: TRBJ2-2; cdr3_length: 17; cdr3_nt: TGTGCCAGTAGTCTGGGGACTAGCGGGGGTAGCACCGGGGAGCTGTTTTTT; cdr3_aa: CASSLGTSGGSTGELFF
clone_size: .; d_call: .; v_call: TRBV27; j_call: TRBJ2-7; cdr3_length: 13; cdr3_nt: TGTGCCAGCAGAGAGGCAGGGACCTACGAGCAGTACTTC; cdr3_aa: CASREAGTYEQYF
clone_size: few; d_call: TRBD1; v_call: TRBV14; j_call: TRBJ1-1; cdr3_length: 14; cdr3_nt: TGTGCCAGCAGCCAAGTAGGGGGCGACACTGAAGCTTTCTTT; cdr3_aa: CASSQVGGDTEAFF
clone_size: .; d_call: .; v_call: TRBV7-2; j_call: TRBJ2-3; cdr3_length: 17; cdr3_nt: TGTGCCAGCAGCTTAGCGCATCGAGCGGGCAGGGCAGATACGCAGTATTTT; cdr3_aa: CASSLAHRAGRADTQYF
clone_size: .; d_call: TRBD1; v_call: TRBV5-4; j_call: TRBJ2-5; cdr3_length: 13; cdr3_nt: TGTGCCAGCAGCTGGGACAGGGGGGAGACCCAGTACTTC; cdr3_aa: CASSWDRGETQYF
clone_size: .; d_call: .; v_call: TRBV5-6; j_call: TRBJ1-1; cdr3_length: 14; cdr3_nt: TGTGCCAGCAGCTTTGTCGGGGATGTCACTGAAGCTTTCTTT; cdr3_aa: CASSFVGDVTEAFF
clone_size: .; d_call: TRBD2; v_call: TRBV2; j_call: TRBJ2-7; cdr3_length: 15; cdr3_nt: TGTGCCAGCAGACGACTAGCGGGAGGGCCGACCGAGCAGTACTTC; cdr3_aa: CASRRLAGGPTEQYF
clone_size: .; d_call: TRBD2; v_call: TRBV5-6; j_call: TRBJ2-3; cdr3_length: 15; cdr3_nt: TGTGCCAGCAGCTTCATCAGCGGGAGGGGAGATACGCAGTATTTT; cdr3_aa: CASSFISGRGDTQYF
clone_size: few; d_call: TRBD1; v_call: TRBV5-8; j_call: TRBJ2-5; cdr3_length: 16; cdr3_nt: TGTGCCAGCAGCTTGGGGACAGGGGGATTGCAAGAGACCCAGTACTTC; cdr3_aa: CASSLGTGGLQETQYF
clone_size: .; d_call: TRBD2; v_call: TRBV19; j_call: TRBJ2-7; cdr3_length: 15; cdr3_nt: TGTGCCAGTAGTATAGACGCGGGAGGGTCCTACGAGCAGTACTTC; cdr3_aa: CASSIDAGGSYEQYF
clone_size: .; d_call: .; v_call: TRBV7-9; j_call: TRBJ2-3; cdr3_length: 14; cdr3_nt: TGTGCCAGCAGCAATCGCGCGAGCACAGATACGCAGTATTTT; cdr3_aa: CASSNRASTDTQYF
clone_size: .; d_call: .; v_call: TRBV5-5; j_call: TRBJ1-1; cdr3_length: 13; cdr3_nt: TGTGCCAGCAGCTCGGGATTGAACACTGAAGCTTTCTTT; cdr3_aa: CASSSGLNTEAFF